Included here is one T cell receptor beta chain sequence, with context. This specimen belongs to a study of blood T cell repertoires in COVID-19. Background on the study: Whether acute or convalescent, the COVID-19 samples came from the United States, Italy and Spain. Sources were T cells, B-cell-depleted T cells, or PBMCs; the material itself was cDNA or gDNA.

Measured with immunoSEQ multiplex PCR; TCRdb has only the in-frame clones, and not every one. The sample comprises some 100,000 clones, approximately 78% of which are singletons, and about 7% rests with the top ten. This TCR came from a man between 45 and 60 years old with active or convalescent COVID-19. The sample consisted of peripheral blood.

The CDR3 region has the DNA TGTGCCAGCTCACTACAGAGTCAGGGGCAGCCCCAGCATTTT. Protein: CASSLQSQGQPQHF. The J gene is TRBJ1-5, the V gene TRBV18, with a weak D call TRBD1 (6 bases). The CDR3 loop spans 14 amino acids. Germline loops: CDR1 KGHSH, CDR2 LQKENI. The V and J ends lost 4 bases and 7 bases respectively, with 14 bases between them.